These T cell receptor beta chains were read from a single sample in a study of pediatric ulcerative colitis. The method was immunoSEQ multiplex PCR; TCRdb's version includes in-frame clones alone and lacks a portion of them. The data show 10,000 to 15,000 clones, approximately 71% seen once. Sequenced: gut tissue. Receptors were obtained from a boy aged 5-17 years who was a control in a study of pediatric ulcerative colitis. CDR3s include the opening cysteine and the closing phenylalanine or tryptophan. Each record gives: clone size, D gene, J gene, V gene, CDR3 protein, CDR3 DNA. D genes are given only for firm matches. Clone size, where shown, is once, few, many, or a class for clones that have expanded.

- TRBD1 TRBJ2-2 TRBV6-1 CASSEIWTGTGELFF TGTGCCAGCAGTGAAATCTGGACAGGGACCGGGGAGCTGTTTTTT
- TRBD1 TRBJ1-1 TRBV2 CASNSDRANTEAFF TGTGCCAGCAATTCGGACAGGGCGAACACTGAAGCTTTCTTT
- TRBD1 TRBJ1-2 TRBV2 CASSSQGRGDYGYTF TGTGCCAGCAGTTCACAGGGGAGGGGGGACTATGGCTACACCTTC
- - TRBJ1-1 TRBV18 CASSLQGAGTEAFF TGTGCCAGCTCACTGCAGGGCGCTGGCACTGAAGCTTTCTTT
- TRBD1 TRBJ2-4 TRBV27 CASRGQGKNIQYF TGTGCCAGCAGGGGACAGGGGAAAAACATTCAGTACTTC
- - TRBJ1-2 TRBV6-6 CASSYSREVARYGYTF TGTGCCAGCAGTTACTCGAGAGAGGTGGCCCGCTATGGCTACACCTTC
once - TRBJ1-4 TRBV19 CASSGATNEKLFF TGTGCCAGTAGCGGAGCAACTAATGAAAAACTGTTTTTT
- - TRBJ1-2 TRBV18 CASSPGLNYGYTF TGTGCCAGCTCACCGGGGCTTAACTATGGCTACACCTTC
- TRBD2 TRBJ2-1 TRBV5-1 CASSMQGTSGQNEQFF TGCGCCAGCAGCATGCAGGGGACTAGCGGACAAAATGAGCAGTTCTTC
- - TRBJ1-2 TRBV5-1 CASSLTHKDYGYTF TGCGCCAGCAGCTTGACCCACAAGGACTATGGCTACACCTTC
- TRBD1 TRBJ2-3 TRBV2 CASSKGQGPAGTQYF TGTGCCAGCAGCAAGGGACAGGGACCCGCTGGTACGCAGTATTTT
- - TRBJ2-3 TRBV9 CASSVEGSTDTQYF TGTGCCAGCAGCGTAGAAGGCAGCACAGATACGCAGTATTTT
- TRBD2 TRBJ2-5 TRBV27 CASRRTSDETQYF TGTGCCAGCAGGCGGACTAGCGATGAGACCCAGTACTTC
- - TRBJ2-1 TRBV6-5 CASSPRAGYNEQFF TGTGCCAGCAGTCCTCGGGCCGGATACAATGAGCAGTTCTTC
- TRBD2 TRBJ2-3 TRBV11-2 CASSWGGSGTDTQYF TGTGCCAGCAGCTGGGGCGGGAGCGGCACAGATACGCAGTATTTT
- TRBD2 TRBJ2-3 TRBV18 CASSPSSGRTDTQYF TGTGCCAGCTCACCTTCTAGCGGGAGAACAGATACGCAGTATTTT
- - TRBJ2-3 TRBV11-2 CASSFGLGPDTQYF TGTGCCAGCAGCTTCGGGCTCGGCCCAGATACGCAGTATTTT
- - TRBJ2-3 TRBV9 CASSVGIQPSTDTQYF TGTGCCAGCAGCGTAGGTATTCAGCCGAGCACAGATACGCAGTATTTT
- - TRBJ2-3 TRBV18 CASSPPSTDTQYF TGTGCCAGCTCACCCCCTAGCACAGATACGCAGTATTTT
- TRBD1 TRBJ2-5 TRBV4-1 CASRRTTGLQETQYF TGCGCCAGCAGACGGACGACAGGGTTACAGGAGACCCAGTACTTC
- - TRBJ2-3 TRBV10-3 CAISVYRGTDTQYF TGTGCCATCAGCGTTTACAGGGGCACAGATACGCAGTATTTT
- - TRBJ1-6 TRBV7-8 CASSLAFRMASTLHF TGTGCCAGCAGCTTAGCCTTCAGGATGGCTTCAACCCTCCACTTT
- TRBD1 TRBJ2-2 TRBV7-9 CASSFSGTGPTGELFF TGTGCCAGCAGCTTCTCCGGGACAGGGCCCACCGGGGAGCTGTTTTTT
once - TRBJ2-3 TRBV5-4 CASSLGADSTDTQYF TGTGCCAGCAGCTTGGGGGCAGATAGCACAGATACGCAGTATTTT
few - TRBJ1-5 TRBV30 CAAGGRDPGQPQHF TGTGCCGCGGGAGGCAGGGACCCTGGACAGCCCCAGCATTTT
- - TRBJ1-3 TRBV10-3 CAISPRQDGSGNTIYF TGTGCCATCTCCCCCCGTCAGGACGGCTCTGGAAACACCATATATTTT
- - TRBJ1-1 TRBV19 CASRGIRTANTEAFF TGTGCCAGTAGGGGGATACGGACAGCGAACACTGAAGCTTTCTTT
- - TRBJ2-1 TRBV25-1 CASSTPTRPNEQFF TGTGCCAGCAGTACTCCTACTAGGCCGAATGAGCAGTTCTTC
few - TRBJ2-7 TRBV7-6 CASSLRRGGYEQYF TGTGCCAGCAGCCTCCGCAGGGGAGGCTACGAGCAGTACTTC
- - TRBJ1-1 TRBV5-4 CASSYQGFTEAFF TGTGCCAGCAGCTACCAGGGTTTCACTGAAGCTTTCTTT
once - TRBJ2-2 TRBV7-9 CASSFPSVNTGELFF TGTGCCAGCAGCTTCCCTTCCGTGAACACCGGGGAGCTGTTTTTT